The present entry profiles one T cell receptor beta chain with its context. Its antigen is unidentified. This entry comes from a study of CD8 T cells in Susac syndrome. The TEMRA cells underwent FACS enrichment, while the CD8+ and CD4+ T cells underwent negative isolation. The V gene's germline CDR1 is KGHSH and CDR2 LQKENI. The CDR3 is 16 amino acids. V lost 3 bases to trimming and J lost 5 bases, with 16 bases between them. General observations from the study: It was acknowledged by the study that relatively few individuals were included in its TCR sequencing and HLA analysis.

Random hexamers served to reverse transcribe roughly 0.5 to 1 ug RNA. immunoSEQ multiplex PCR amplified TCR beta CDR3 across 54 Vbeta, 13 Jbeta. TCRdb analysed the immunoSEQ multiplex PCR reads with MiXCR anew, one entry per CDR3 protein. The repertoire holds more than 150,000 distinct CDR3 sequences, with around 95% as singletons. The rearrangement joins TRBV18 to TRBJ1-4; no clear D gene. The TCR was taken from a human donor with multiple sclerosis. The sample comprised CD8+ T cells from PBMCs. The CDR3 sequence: CASSPSVELFNEKLFF. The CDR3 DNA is TGTGCCAGCTCACCGTCCGTCGAGCTATTCAATGAAAAACTGTTTTTT.